These T cell receptor beta chains were read from a single sample in a study of T cells in Graves' hyperthyroidism and ophthalmopathy. A single record per CDR3 protein comes from TCRdb applying MiXCR to the multiplex PCR reads. The sample lists around 700,000 distinct CDR3 sequences; roughly a sixth were seen once. The sample comprised blood. Source of these receptors: a woman aged 45-59 years with Graves' hyperthyroidism that later progressed to Graves' ophthalmopathy. The CDR3 runs from the conserved cysteine through the conserved F or W. A D gene is named only where the DNA matches it firmly. A clone size is listed for some rows: how often the clone was seen (once, few, many), or a class if it is expanded.

CASTPGTGVFF	TGTGCCAGCACCCCCGGGACAGGCGTGTTCTTC	few	TRBJ2-1	TRBV3-1	TRBD1
CASSYGATGSSYEQYF	TGTGCCAGCAGTTACGGGGCGACAGGGAGCTCCTACGAGCAGTACTTC	few	TRBJ2-7	TRBV6-6	TRBD1
CSARDRGHYGYTF	TGCAGTGCTAGAGATCGGGGGCACTATGGCTACACCTTC	.	TRBJ1-2	TRBV20-1	.
CSARDPGTSGGGLIVLEQYF	TGCAGTGCTAGAGATCCAGGGACTAGCGGGGGGGGCCTCATCGTTCTCGAGCAGTACTTC	many	TRBJ2-7	TRBV20-1	TRBD2
CASSYEGNTEAFF	TGCGCCAGCAGCTACGAGGGGAACACTGAAGCCTTCTTT	many	TRBJ1-1	TRBV5-1	.
CASSPQENNEKLFF	TGCGCCAGCAGCCCACAGGAGAATAATGAAAAACTGTTTTTT	.	TRBJ1-4	TRBV4-1	.
CASSLDADRGYGYTF	TGCGCCAGCAGCTTGGACGCGGACAGGGGATATGGCTACACCTTC	many	TRBJ1-2	TRBV5-1	TRBD1
CASSPMDSHSGNTIYF	TGTGCCAGCAGCCCGATGGACAGCCACTCTGGAAACACTATATATTTT	.	TRBJ1-3	TRBV14	.
CASTLGARGSQETQYF	TGTGCCAGCACTCTTGGGGCTCGCGGGAGCCAAGAGACCCAGTACTTC	.	TRBJ2-5	TRBV9	TRBD2
CASSSQRGAQETQYF	TGTGCCAGCAGCTCCCAGCGGGGGGCCCAAGAGACCCAGTACTTC	many	TRBJ2-5	TRBV7-6	TRBD2
CATSDSPGQGVGAFF	TGTGCCACCAGTGATTCACCGGGACAGGGGGTTGGAGCTTTCTTT	.	TRBJ1-1	TRBV24-1	TRBD1
CASSQVRLMAKGGQQYF	TGTGCCAGCAGCCAAGTCAGGTTGATGGCGAAAGGAGGACAGCAGTACTTC	.	TRBJ2-7	TRBV4-2	.
CASSQAKFVGYTF	TGTGCCAGCAGCCAAGCAAAATTTGTCGGCTACACCTTC	many	TRBJ1-2	TRBV3-1	.
CASSLWAGVTGELFF	TGTGCCAGCAGTTTGTGGGCGGGGGTGACCGGGGAGCTGTTTTTT	few	TRBJ2-2	TRBV12-3/TRBV12-4	TRBD2
CASRPGQTGNTEAFF	TGTGCCAGCAGACCGGGACAGACGGGGAACACTGAAGCTTTCTTT	many	TRBJ1-1	TRBV6-1	TRBD1
CSALTWYEQYF	TGCAGTGCCCTTACTTGGTACGAGCAGTACTTC	many	TRBJ2-7	TRBV20-1	.
CASSHVIRDGEAFF	TGCGCCAGCAGCCATGTTATCCGGGACGGTGAAGCTTTCTTT	few	TRBJ1-1	TRBV4-1	.
CSARSDSLFTTWTEAFF	TGCAGTGCTCGCTCCGACAGCCTTTTCACCACTTGGACTGAAGCTTTCTTT	many	TRBJ1-1	TRBV20-1	.
CASSSRGGTYEQYF	TGTGCCAGCAGTTCTCGGGGGGGAACCTACGAGCAGTACTTC	many	TRBJ2-7	TRBV3-1	TRBD2
CAIKREGTDTQYF	TGTGCCATCAAAAGGGAAGGCACAGATACGCAGTATTTT	few	TRBJ2-3	TRBV10-3	.
CASSYSGGANQPQHF	TGTGCCAGCAGTTACTCAGGGGGTGCAAATCAGCCCCAGCATTTT	few	TRBJ1-5	TRBV6-5	.
CASSLEHSGNTIYF	TGTGCCAGCAGCTTAGAGCACTCTGGAAACACCATATATTTT	many	TRBJ1-3	TRBV11-2	.
CASSPLRVGETQYF	TGTGCCAGCAGCCCCCTCCGGGTAGGGGAGACCCAGTACTTC	.	TRBJ2-5	TRBV5-6	.
CASRQIKGAGLKQFF	TGTGCCAGCAGACAAATCAAGGGGGCCGGACTTAAGCAGTTCTTC	.	TRBJ2-1	TRBV11-2	TRBD1
CASSLQTYTDSPLHF	TGTGCCAGCAGCCTACAAACCTACACCGATTCACCCCTCCACTTT	few	TRBJ1-6	TRBV3-1	.
CASSLRAGSITGYTF	TGTGCCAGCAGTCTACGGGCCGGCTCTATTACGGGCTACACCTTC	.	TRBJ1-2	TRBV25-1	.
CASSMGQGAWAYGYTF	TGTGCCAGTAGTATGGGACAGGGGGCGTGGGCCTATGGCTACACCTTC	few	TRBJ1-2	TRBV19	TRBD1
CASSSGRTDIVYGYTF	TGTGCCAGCAGCTCTGGACGGACAGACATTGTCTATGGCTACACCTTC	few	TRBJ1-2	TRBV7-9	.
CASSPGGGTIYF	TGTGCCAGCAGCCCGGGGGGGGGCACCATATATTTT	.	TRBJ1-3	TRBV5-6	.
CASRPSAMGYEQYF	TGTGCCAGTCGCCCTTCCGCAATGGGCTACGAGCAGTACTTC	many	TRBJ2-7	TRBV7-2	.
CASSLVGDTQRDTQYF	TGTGCCAGCAGCTTAGTTGGAGACACACAAAGGGATACGCAGTATTTT	many	TRBJ2-3	TRBV11-1	.
CASSFGGQGASGTQYF	TGTGCCAGCAGTTTTGGGGGACAGGGGGCCTCTGGGACCCAGTACTTC	many	TRBJ2-5	TRBV12-3/TRBV12-4	TRBD1
CASSVGSGPSSYNEQFF	TGTGCCAGCAGCGTAGGTAGCGGGCCAAGCTCCTACAATGAGCAGTTCTTC	.	TRBJ2-1	TRBV9	TRBD2
CAWSWGETQYF	TGTGCCTGGAGTTGGGGAGAGACCCAGTACTTC	many	TRBJ2-5	TRBV30	.
CSVEIEFYEQYF	TGCAGCGTTGAAATAGAATTCTACGAGCAGTACTTC	.	TRBJ2-7	TRBV29-1	.
CASSDRPGSQPQHF	TGTGCCAGCAGTGACCGACCTGGGAGTCAGCCCCAGCATTTT	few	TRBJ1-5	TRBV6-1	.
CASSLIYSGGADIQYF	TGTGCCAGCAGCCTGATATATAGCGGGGGGGCGGACATTCAGTACTTC	.	TRBJ2-4	TRBV3-1	TRBD2
CASSPPGPGTGELFF	TGTGCCAGCAGCCCCCCTGGGCCGGGCACCGGGGAGCTGTTTTTT	many	TRBJ2-2	TRBV6-1	.